The 13 T cell receptor beta chains below were found in one sample sequenced in a study of regulatory T cells in long-lasting Graves disease. Described time point: newly diagnosed GD, antithyroid drugs for less than 3 months. Construction of the TCR library relied on RNA isolated from PBMCs. Assembly of TCR beta libraries relied on iRepertoire HTBI primers together with Arm-PCR of CDR3 regions. TCRdb used MiXCR to reprocess the multiplex PCR reads, holding one entry per CDR3 protein. The sample holds some 230,000 distinct CDR3 sequences, 15% to 20% seen once. Sequencing used peripheral blood mononuclear cells (PBMCs), obtained at new diagnosis, from a patient treated with antithyroid drugs. The receptors here all came from a female donor with Graves disease.

J is TRBJ2-1 and V is TRBV27; TRBD2 aligns across 10 bases. There are 18 residues in the CDR3. Per germline, CDR1 MNHEY and CDR2 SMNVEV (reference sequence). Trimming took 4 bases from V and 4 from J; bases not matched to a gene: 13. In nucleotides, the CDR3 is TGTGCCAGCAGTTACCCCCGGGCTAGCGGGAGCCCATACAATGAGCAGTTCTTC. Encoded protein: CASSYPRASGSPYNEQFF.

In this sample, this clonotype turned up many times. This sequence joins TRBV19 and TRBJ1-5; TRBD1 might be the D (5 bases). The CDR3 runs to 16 residues. Trimming pared 10 bases from V and 8 bases from J, leaving 27 bases between. Germline V gene data show CDR1 as LNHDA and CDR2 as SQIVND (reference sequence). CDR3 bases: TGTGCCACCGCCTCCCGGGGGGACGGCATTTTCGAGCCCCAGCATTTT. It translates to CATASRGDGIFEPQHF.

The table lists this clonotype with many counts. The chain employs TRBV3-1 and TRBJ2-3, with D tentatively TRBD2 (6 bases). CDR3 length equals 17 residues. The germline V and J ends were trimmed by 0 bases and 0 bases, with 13 bases remaining between them. Germline CDR1 and CDR2: LGHDT and YNNKEL (reference sequence). The CDR3 loop is CASSQDWSGASTDTQYF. The CDR3 nucleotides are TGTGCCAGCAGCCAAGATTGGTCGGGAGCTAGCACAGATACGCAGTATTTT.

This clonotype was picked up a small number of times. V and J are TRBV5-8 and TRBJ2-7, with TRBD2 matching 10 bases. The CDR3 sequence is 17 residues long. In germline, CDR1 is SGHTS, CDR2 YDEGEE. Trimming cost V 0 bases and J 6 bases; bases outside gene matches: 12. CDR3 sequence reads: CASSLGASGSRSSEQYF. The DNA of the CDR3 is TGTGCCAGCAGCTTGGGTGCTAGCGGGAGTAGGTCGAGCGAGCAGTACTTC.

The sample holds many counts of this clonotype. The V gene is TRBV28, the J gene TRBJ2-1, with D perhaps TRBD1 or TRBD2 (5 bases each). Per germline, CDR1 MDHEN and CDR2 SYDVKM. This CDR3 comprises 13 residues. Trimming stripped 10 bases from V and 9 bases from J, with 19 bases between. The CDR3 is CATVNFGGSEQFF. The CDR3 DNA follows: TGTGCCACCGTTAACTTTGGGGGAAGTGAGCAGTTCTTC.

This clonotype was counted at least ten times. This chain links TRBV6-2 or TRBV6-3 with TRBJ1-5, with D possibly TRBD1 on 6 matching bases. Per germline, CDR1 MNHEY and CDR2 SVGEGT. This CDR3 comprises 13 residues. Here the CDR3 reads CATGRSLNQPQHF. CDR3 nucleotides: TGTGCTACAGGGAGGTCCCTCAATCAGCCCCAGCATTTT.

This clonotype was recorded at least ten times. The rearrangement links TRBV2 to TRBJ1-5; D gene unclear. The V gene's germline CDR1 is SNHLY and CDR2 FYNNEI. The ends were cut back, 1 base at V and 0 bases at J, with 7 bases in the middle. The CDR3 loop spans 15 amino acids. As DNA, the CDR3 is TGTGCCAGCAGTGAAGATGTGGGTAGCAATCAGCCCCAGCATTTT. Translated: CASSEDVGSNQPQHF.

The chain is built from TRBV7-2 and TRBJ2-2, with TRBD2 matching over 12 bases. Per germline, CDR1 SGHTA and CDR2 FQGNSA. The CDR3 sequence is 15 residues long. Here the CDR3 reads CAIGGTSGLTGELFF. CDR3 nucleotide sequence: TGTGCTATCGGGGGGACTAGCGGGCTCACCGGGGAGCTGTTTTTT.

Only a few counts were recorded for this clonotype. This chain uses TRBV29-1 with TRBJ1-2; D might be TRBD1 (5 bases). V lost 4 bases to trimming and J lost 3 bases, with 9 bases between them. Germline values: CDR1 SQVTM, CDR2 ANQGSEA. The CDR3 is 12 amino acids. CDR3 region: CSVAGQHYGYTF. The DNA of the CDR3 is TGCAGCGTTGCAGGGCAACACTATGGCTACACCTTC.

This clonotype was observed at least ten times. The chain uses TRBV6-1 and TRBJ2-7, with a tentative D call TRBD1 (5 bases). Germline V gene sequence: CDR1 MNHNS, CDR2 SASEGT. V was cut by 7 bases and J by 2 bases, with 21 bases left in between. The CDR3 is made up of 16 amino acids. The CDR3 bases are TGTGCCAGCAATATATTGGGGCCGGCGGACCCCTACGAGCAGTACTTC. Amino acid sequence: CASNILGPADPYEQYF.

The rearrangement links TRBV12-3 or TRBV12-4 to TRBJ2-1; TRBD1 or TRBD2 may be the D gene (5 bases each). V lost 4 bases to trimming and J lost 12 bases, with 13 bases between them. The CDR3 totals 12 residues. CDR3 sequence reads: CASSSTGTLQFF. As DNA, the CDR3 is TGTGCCAGCAGTTCTACCGGGACCCTGCAGTTCTTC.

This clonotype was found many times. The chain combines TRBV29-1 with TRBJ2-5, with D perhaps assigned TRBD1 or TRBD2 (7 bases each). CDR3 length equals 13 residues. The germline gives CDR1 SQVTM, CDR2 ANQGSEA. Trimming removed 8 bases at V and 2 bases at J, with 15 bases between. The DNA for the CDR3 is TGCAGCTCCGCCCAGGGGGGGCAAGAGACCCAGTACTTC. Protein product: CSSAQGGQETQYF.

This clonotype was seen many times. This chain uses TRBV15 with TRBJ2-2; TRBD2 is a possible D gene (6 bases). CDR1 and CDR2 (germline): LNHNV, YYDKDF (reference sequence). This CDR3 is built from 16 residues. V gave up 4 bases and J gave up 1 base, with 13 bases separating them. Here the CDR3 DNA reads TGTGCCACCAGCATAACGAGCGGGCAGAACACCGGGGAGCTGTTTTTT. It specifies CATSITSGQNTGELFF.